The 30 T cell receptor beta chains below were found in one sample sequenced in a study of cytomegalovirus exposure and HLA in healthy donors. 60 Vbeta and 13 Jbeta primers were used in PCR. Only in-frame clones appear in the TCRdb table, and some are missing; sequencing was by immunoSEQ multiplex PCR. The data contain about 110,000 clones, about 70% of them singletons. What was sequenced was PBMCs. The source of these receptors is a female donor in good health and CMV-seronegative.

The chain is built from TRBV19 and TRBJ1-5; D might be TRBD1 (5 bases). V lost 1 base to trimming and J lost 0 bases, with 16 bases between them. The CDR3 contains 18 residues. The germline CDR1 and CDR2 sequences are LNHDA and SQIVND (reference sequence). The CDR3 sequence is CASSIVIIGAYSNQPQHF. CDR3 sequence (DNA): TGTGCCAGTAGTATAGTGATCATAGGGGCATATAGCAATCAGCCCCAGCATTTT.

V is TRBV7-7 and J is TRBJ2-7; 7 positions match TRBD2. The germline V gene has CDR1 SSHAT and CDR2 FNYEAQ (reference sequence). The CDR3 is 13 residues long. V was clipped by 4 bases and J by 5 bases; unmatched bases: 5. CDR3 sequence: CASSSGLDDEQYF. The CDR3 nucleotides are TGTGCCAGCAGCTCCGGACTAGACGACGAGCAGTACTTC.

V usage is TRBV5-8 and J usage is TRBJ1-5, with D perhaps TRBD1 (5 bases). The CDR3 covers 16 residues. V lost 3 bases to trimming and J lost 4 bases, with 17 bases between them. Germline CDR1 and CDR2: SGHTS and YDEGEE. The CDR3 nucleotides are TGTGCCAGCAGCTCCTCGCCAGGGAAGAGAAATCAGCCCCAGCATTTT. This translates into CASSSSPGKRNQPQHF.

The chain links TRBV7-2 to TRBJ2-1, with D unresolved. The V and J ends lost 5 bases and 4 bases respectively, with 18 bases between them. Germline CDR1 and CDR2: SGHTA and FQGNSA. The CDR3 consists of 16 residues. The CDR3 spells CASSLHVQASYNEQFF. In DNA form, the CDR3 reads TGTGCCAGCAGCCTTCACGTCCAGGCGTCGTACAATGAGCAGTTCTTC.

This rearrangement joins TRBV29-1 to TRBJ2-1; D might be TRBD1 (5 bases). The length of the CDR3 is 16 residues. V gave up 7 bases and J gave up 0 bases, with 19 bases separating them. CDR1 is SQVTM and CDR2 is ANQGSEA in the germline V gene. The CDR3 region is CSAQGVRTFSYNEQFF. The DNA for the CDR3 is TGCAGCGCCCAAGGGGTGAGAACTTTCTCCTACAATGAGCAGTTCTTC.

CDR3 nucleotide sequence: TGTGCCAGCAGCCCGGGGGGGAGCGGCTCCTACGAGCAGTACTTC. This sequence encodes CASSPGGSGSYEQYF. The gene calls are TRBV7-6 and TRBJ2-7, with TRBD2 matching over 8 bases. V lost 5 bases, J lost 0 bases, and 6 bases stayed unmatched. The CDR3 contains 15 residues. Germline V gene lookup returns CDR1 SGHVS and CDR2 FNYEAQ.

This chain links TRBV27 with TRBJ2-7; 7 nucleotides match TRBD1. The germline CDR1 and CDR2 sequences are MNHEY and SMNVEV (reference sequence). Trimming removed 6 bases from V and 8 bases from J; junction bases left unmatched: 10. The CDR3 runs to 13 residues. CDR3 protein: CASSLRQGSQQYF. DNA of the CDR3: TGTGCCAGCAGCCTTAGACAGGGTAGTCAGCAGTACTTC.

This chain joins TRBV15 and TRBJ1-4; tentatively, D is TRBD1 (6 bases). The CDR3 loop spans 16 amino acids. Deletions cut 3 bases from V and 4 bases from J, with 15 bases between. From germline, CDR1 is LNHNV and CDR2 YYDKDF (reference sequence). The CDR3 region is CATSSRQGWGNEKLFF. The CDR3 bases are TGTGCCACCAGCAGTCGGCAGGGGTGGGGTAATGAAAAACTGTTTTTT.

The chain uses TRBV27 and TRBJ2-4; D call uncertain. Trimming left V 1 base short and J 2 bases short, with 9 bases between. From germline, CDR1 is MNHEY and CDR2 SMNVEV (reference sequence). The CDR3 runs to 15 residues. CDR3: CASSLYPVPKNIQYF. In DNA form, the CDR3 reads TGTGCCAGCAGTTTATACCCGGTTCCCAAAAACATTCAGTACTTC.

CDR3 DNA sequence: TGTGCCAGCAGCTTAGCTAGGACAGGGCGAGAGACCCAGTACTTC. This sequence encodes CASSLARTGRETQYF. V gene TRBV11-2 combines with J gene TRBJ2-5; 8 nucleotides line up with TRBD1. With 1 base clipped from V and 4 bases from J, the junction kept 5 bases outside the gene matches. From germline, CDR1 is SGHAT and CDR2 FQNNGV. The CDR3 runs 15 residues.

This rearrangement joins TRBV11-2 to TRBJ2-7, with no clear D. Germline V gives CDR1 SGHAT, CDR2 FQNNGV. Deletions cut 3 bases from V and 2 bases from J, with 5 bases between. This CDR3 spans 12 amino acids. The CDR3 protein is CASSLSAYEQYF. The CDR3 bases are TGTGCCAGCAGCTTGTCAGCCTACGAGCAGTACTTC.

Only one count was recorded for this clone. This rearrangement joins TRBV10-3 to TRBJ2-3; D is possibly TRBD1 (6 bases). Germline loops: CDR1 ENHRY, CDR2 SYGVKD. V was pared by 6 bases and J by 4 bases, with 11 bases between. The CDR3 covers 13 residues. In DNA form, the CDR3 reads TGTGCCATCAGAAATACAGGGCCAGATACGCAGTATTTT. This sequence encodes CAIRNTGPDTQYF.

This clone was observed a few times. The chain uses TRBV9 and TRBJ1-5; D is unclear. CDR3 length: 16 residues. The V end lost 0 bases, the J end lost 5 bases, and 15 bases lay between the germline ends. Per germline, CDR1 SGDLS and CDR2 YYNGEE. The CDR3 here is CASSVGTGSRDQPQHF. The DNA for the CDR3 is TGTGCCAGCAGCGTAGGGACGGGGAGCCGCGATCAGCCCCAGCATTTT.

About this clone itself: This CDR3 fails to terminate in the conserved phenylalanine or tryptophan, so it likely reflects a read error. The V call is TRBV29-1, the J call TRBJ2-7, with 8 nucleotides matching TRBD1. Germline loops: CDR1 SQVTM, CDR2 ANQGSEA. CDR3 length: 15 residues. The trim removed 0 bases at V and 2 bases at J, leaving 6 bases unmatched. The CDR3 spells CSVEERGQATYEQYL. The CDR3 region has the DNA TGCAGCGTTGAAGAACGGGGACAGGCTACCTACGAGCAGTACCTC.

The rearrangement joins TRBV4-2 to TRBJ1-1; D might be TRBD1 (5 bases). The CDR3 loop spans 14 amino acids. Germline V CDR1 and CDR2: LGHNA, YNFKEQ. V was shortened by 2 bases and J by 2 bases, with 9 bases between the two germline ends. The CDR3 sequence is CASSQRGLNTEAFF. The CDR3 DNA reads TGTGCCAGCAGCCAAAGGGGTCTAAACACTGAAGCTTTCTTT.

The V gene is TRBV28, the J gene TRBJ2-7, with 9 positions matching TRBD1. Germline V gene data show CDR1 as MDHEN and CDR2 as SYDVKM. The CDR3 contains 15 residues. The V gene end was trimmed by 5 bases and the J gene end by 4 bases; junction bases not matched to a gene: 9. The CDR3 DNA reads as TGTGCCAGCAGTCCACCTACAGGGGGCGCATACGAGCAGTACTTC. Protein product: CASSPPTGGAYEQYF.

The V and J genes are TRBV5-4 and TRBJ1-1; 12 bases align to TRBD1. Germline V gene sequence: CDR1 SGHNT, CDR2 YYREEE (reference sequence). CDR3 length: 16 residues. Trimming cost V 5 bases and J 5 bases; bases outside gene matches: 10. The CDR3 reads CASRSGTGGAETEAFF. The CDR3 DNA is TGTGCCAGCAGGTCCGGGACAGGGGGCGCGGAAACTGAAGCTTTCTTT.

In this sample, this clone turned up a few times. This chain uses TRBV7-6 with TRBJ2-7; D is unresolved. This CDR3 contains 14 residues. CDR1 is SGHVS, CDR2 FNYEAQ, per germline. V shed 5 bases and J shed 9 bases, with 20 bases lying between them. This CDR3 is CASSPGPVARWQYF. The CDR3 DNA reads TGTGCCAGCAGCCCCGGTCCCGTTGCTCGCTGGCAGTACTTC.

The chain uses TRBV13 and TRBJ2-1; the match to TRBD1 covers 10 bases. This CDR3 has 21 residues. The germline CDR1 and CDR2 sequences are PRHDT and FYEKMQ (reference sequence). J lost 0 bases, V lost 2 bases, and 16 bases had no gene match. This CDR3 is CASSLFPPGQGRSRSYNEQFF. Here the CDR3 DNA reads TGTGCCAGCAGCTTATTCCCCCCGGGACAGGGGAGATCCCGCTCCTACAATGAGCAGTTCTTC. Full variable domain (missing parts from reference TRBV13 and TRBJ2-1): AAGVIQSPRHLIKEKRETATLKCYPIPRHDTVYWYQQGPGQDPQFLISFYEKMQSDKGSIPDRFSAQQFSDYHSELNMSSLELGDSALYFCASSLFPPGQGRSRSYNEQFFGPGTRLTVL.

V and J are TRBV18 and TRBJ2-7; the match to TRBD1 covers 8 bases. The CDR3 consists of 13 residues. Trimming removed 6 bases from V and 5 bases from J; junction bases left unmatched: 6. CDR1 is KGHSH, CDR2 LQKENI, per germline. The CDR3 DNA reads TGTGCCAGCTCTAGACAGGGGCTGGACGAGCAGTACTTC. It specifies CASSRQGLDEQYF.

The gene calls are TRBV14 and TRBJ2-7; no clear D gene. There are 17 residues in the CDR3. Germline V lookup: CDR1 SGHDN, CDR2 FVKESK. The germline V and J ends were trimmed by 4 bases and 3 bases, with 22 bases remaining between them. The CDR3 nucleotides read TGTGCCAGCAGCCTGAGCCAAGGTAGAGGCGTCTTCTACGAGCAGTACTTC. It yields the protein CASSLSQGRGVFYEQYF.

This rearrangement joins TRBV30 to TRBJ2-5, with 9 bases matching TRBD2. The CDR3 has 12 residues. J lost 4 bases, V lost 7 bases, and 4 bases had no gene match. Germline V gene data show CDR1 as GTSNPN and CDR2 as SVGIG (reference sequence). CDR3 in amino acids: CALAGEGETQYF. In nucleotides, the CDR3 is TGTGCCTTAGCGGGAGAGGGAGAGACCCAGTACTTC.

V gene TRBV7-2 combines with J gene TRBJ2-2; 8 nucleotides align to TRBD2. The trim removed 0 bases at V and 3 bases at J, leaving 0 bases unmatched. Germline V gives CDR1 SGHTA, CDR2 FQGNSA. The CDR3 contains 15 residues. Written as DNA, the CDR3 is TGTGCCAGCAGCTTAGCACTAGCGGACACCGGGGAGCTGTTTTTT. Amino acid sequence: CASSLALADTGELFF.

This clone was seen a handful of times. CDR3 sequence (DNA): TGTGCCATCAGTGCTAGCGGTAGTGAGCAGTTCTTC. It codes for CAISASGSEQFF. The chain links TRBV10-3 to TRBJ2-1, with 7 positions matching TRBD2. V dropped 4 bases and J dropped 9; count of bases not matched to a gene: 3. Germline V gives CDR1 ENHRY, CDR2 SYGVKD. The CDR3 sequence is 12 residues long.

The V gene is TRBV19, the J gene TRBJ2-3; D might be TRBD1 (7 bases). The CDR3 spans 18 residues. V lost 5 bases and J 0 bases, leaving 21 bases between the germline ends. The V gene's germline CDR1 is LNHDA and CDR2 SQIVND (reference sequence). The CDR3 is CASSSFLRGTVSTDTQYF. The CDR3 DNA sequence: TGTGCCAGTAGTTCTTTCCTTCGCGGGACAGTAAGCACAGATACGCAGTATTTT.

This sequence joins TRBV25-1 and TRBJ2-5, with 9 bases aligning to TRBD2. This CDR3 comprises 15 residues. Germline assignment: CDR1 MGHDK and CDR2 SYGVNS. Losses at the gene ends were 9 bases for V and 6 bases for J; bases not matched to a gene: 14. The CDR3, as DNA: TGTGCCAGTAGCGCCGGACTAGCGTCTGTCAAGACCCAGTACTTC. The encoded protein is CASSAGLASVKTQYF.

This clone was picked up one time. The V gene is TRBV2, the J gene TRBJ1-1, with D hard to call. Trimming took off 3 bases at V and 0 bases at J, with 14 bases between the two ends. Per the germline V gene, CDR1 is SNHLY and CDR2 is FYNNEI. The CDR3 is 16 amino acids. The CDR3 spells CASSELPSSMNTEAFF. In nucleotides, the CDR3 is TGTGCCAGCAGTGAGCTGCCAAGCTCTATGAACACTGAAGCTTTCTTT.

The chain is built from TRBV5-4 and TRBJ2-7; 7 bases line up with TRBD2. Losses at the gene ends were 1 base for V and 5 bases for J; bases not matched to a gene: 6. CDR3 length: 14 amino acids. Per the germline V gene, CDR1 is SGHNT and CDR2 is YYREEE (reference sequence). The CDR3 nucleotides are TGTGCCAGCAGCTTGAGGCTAGCGGCCCACGAGCAGTACTTC. It yields the protein CASSLRLAAHEQYF.

The rearrangement uses TRBV9 and TRBJ1-2; perhaps TRBD1 as D (5 bases). The CDR3 covers 12 residues. V was shortened by 5 bases and J by 8 bases, with 13 bases between the two germline ends. Germline CDR1 and CDR2: SGDLS and YYNGEE. The chain's CDR3 is CASRGSGDGYTF. The CDR3 region has the DNA TGTGCCAGCAGGGGTTCGGGGGACGGCTACACCTTC.

The chain employs TRBV2 and TRBJ1-1; D unresolved. V lost 5 bases and J lost 4, with 11 bases in between. CDR3 length: 13 residues. Germline V gives CDR1 SNHLY, CDR2 FYNNEI. CDR3 coding DNA: TGTGCCAGCAGTACTAGGGAAGGCACTGAAGCTTTCTTT. Its protein is CASSTREGTEAFF.